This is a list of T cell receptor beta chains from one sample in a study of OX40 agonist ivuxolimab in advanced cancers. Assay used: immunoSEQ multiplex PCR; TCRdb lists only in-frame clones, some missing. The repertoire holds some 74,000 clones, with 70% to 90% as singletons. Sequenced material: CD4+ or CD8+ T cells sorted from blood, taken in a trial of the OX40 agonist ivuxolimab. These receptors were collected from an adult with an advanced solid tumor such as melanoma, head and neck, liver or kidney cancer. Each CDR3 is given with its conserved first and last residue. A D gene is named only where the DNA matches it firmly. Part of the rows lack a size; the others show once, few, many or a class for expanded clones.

DNA: TGTGCCAGCAGCTTGATTGGCGCGGGGGACACCGGGGAGCTGTTTTTT
CDR3: CASSLIGAGDTGELFF
J: TRBJ2-2
D: TRBD2
V: TRBV5-4
size: NA

DNA: TGTGCCAGCAGCTTGGGGCAGGGAGGGACCGAGCAGTACTTC
CDR3: CASSLGQGGTEQYF
J: TRBJ2-7
D: TRBD2
V: TRBV5-4
size: NA

DNA: TGTGCCAGCAGTCCAGCGGGCCCCCCTCGGGAGCAGTACTTC
CDR3: CASSPAGPPREQYF
J: TRBJ2-7
D: NA
V: TRBV28
size: NA

DNA: TGTGCCAGCACCCAGCCCCATACTCCGAATAGGGTGTTCTTC
CDR3: CASTQPHTPNRVFF
J: TRBJ2-1
D: NA
V: TRBV27
size: NA

DNA: TGTGCCAGCAGCTCCCTTATCGTGAACACCGGGGAGCTGTTTTTT
CDR3: CASSSLIVNTGELFF
J: TRBJ2-2
D: NA
V: TRBV7-2
size: few

DNA: TGTGCCAGCAGCCTGCCGGGACTAGCGGAGTACGAGCAGTACTTC
CDR3: CASSLPGLAEYEQYF
J: TRBJ2-7
D: TRBD2
V: TRBV28
size: once

DNA: TGTGCCAGCAGCTCCAGGGAAAGGTCGTATGGGGCCAACGTCCTGACTTTC
CDR3: CASSSRERSYGANVLTF
J: TRBJ2-6
D: NA
V: TRBV13
size: NA

DNA: TGTGCCAGCAGTTCCACCAACCGCGGGAGCGAGAAAGGGTTCTTC
CDR3: CASSSTNRGSEKGFF
J: TRBJ2-1
D: TRBD2
V: TRBV6-6
size: NA

DNA: TGTGCCAGCAGCTTGGCAGGGGTGGGCTCACCCCTCCACTTT
CDR3: CASSLAGVGSPLHF
J: TRBJ1-6
D: NA
V: TRBV5-6
size: NA

DNA: TGCGCCAGCAGCTTAAGTCCGGGTGCAGATACGCAGTATTTT
CDR3: CASSLSPGADTQYF
J: TRBJ2-3
D: NA
V: TRBV5-1
size: few

DNA: TGTGCCAGCAGTTCGGGGACAGGGGTGGAGGGTCAGCCCCAGCATTTT
CDR3: CASSSGTGVEGQPQHF
J: TRBJ1-5
D: TRBD1
V: TRBV27
size: NA

DNA: TGTGCCAGCAGGTCGGACAGGGGCGCCACCGGGGAGCTGTTTTTT
CDR3: CASRSDRGATGELFF
J: TRBJ2-2
D: TRBD1
V: TRBV6-6
size: NA

DNA: TGCGCCAGCACCCCACTGACAGGGACCAAAAACATTCAGTACTTC
CDR3: CASTPLTGTKNIQYF
J: TRBJ2-4
D: TRBD1
V: TRBV5-1
size: NA

DNA: TGTGCCAGCACAGAACCGGGACAGGAAAAAAACGAGCAGTACTTC
CDR3: CASTEPGQEKNEQYF
J: TRBJ2-7
D: TRBD1
V: TRBV6-1
size: NA

DNA: TGCGCCAGCAGTCCGCCATCCCGGGACCTCTCCTACGAGCAGTACTTC
CDR3: CASSPPSRDLSYEQYF
J: TRBJ2-7
D: NA
V: TRBV23-1
size: NA

DNA: TGTGCCAGCAGTCTTAGACAGGGTGGGACCCAGTACTTC
CDR3: CASSLRQGGTQYF
J: TRBJ2-5
D: TRBD1
V: TRBV28
size: once

DNA: TGTGCCAGCAGCTTAGACCCCCAAGAGACCCAGTACTTC
CDR3: CASSLDPQETQYF
J: TRBJ2-5
D: NA
V: TRBV7-2
size: NA

DNA: TGTGCCAGTCAGAAGGGGGGCGAATCTGGGGCCAACGTCCTGACTTTC
CDR3: CASQKGGESGANVLTF
J: TRBJ2-6
D: NA
V: TRBV19
size: NA

DNA: TGTGCCAGCAGTTCAGGGTCCCTGCAGTTCTTC
CDR3: CASSSGSLQFF
J: TRBJ2-1
D: NA
V: TRBV11-3
size: NA

DNA: TGTGCCAGCAGCTTAGCCGCAGATACGCAGTATTTT
CDR3: CASSLAADTQYF
J: TRBJ2-3
D: NA
V: TRBV11-3
size: NA

DNA: TGTGCCAGCAGTCCCACCGACCCTAGCGGGAGGGCCTTGTACAATGAGCAGTTCTTC
CDR3: CASSPTDPSGRALYNEQFF
J: TRBJ2-1
D: TRBD2
V: TRBV28
size: NA

DNA: TGCGCCAGCAGCTTGGGAGGGACCAATGAGCAGTTCTTC
CDR3: CASSLGGTNEQFF
J: TRBJ2-1
D: NA
V: TRBV5-1
size: NA

DNA: TGTGCCAGCAGCGTCCCTGAAGGGGGAGGACGTGTGGAGGCCGGGGAGCTGTTTTTT
CDR3: CASSVPEGGGRVEAGELFF
J: TRBJ2-2
D: NA
V: TRBV9
size: NA

DNA: TGTGCCAGCAGTGTTGCGGACGAGCAGTACTTC
CDR3: CASSVADEQYF
J: TRBJ2-7
D: NA
V: TRBV2
size: NA

DNA: TGTGCCAGCAGCTTAGGACAGGGAACCACAGATACGCAGTATTTT
CDR3: CASSLGQGTTDTQYF
J: TRBJ2-3
D: TRBD1
V: TRBV7-9
size: NA

DNA: TGCGCCAGCAGCCAGACCTCGTTCAGTCAGGAGACCCAGTACTTC
CDR3: CASSQTSFSQETQYF
J: TRBJ2-5
D: NA
V: TRBV4-1
size: NA

DNA: TGCGCCAGCAGCCAAGTGTGGACAGGGGGTAATTCACCCCTCCACTTT
CDR3: CASSQVWTGGNSPLHF
J: TRBJ1-6
D: TRBD1
V: TRBV4-1
size: NA

DNA: TGTGCCTGGAGTCGAGCTATTCAAGAGACCCAGTACTTC
CDR3: CAWSRAIQETQYF
J: TRBJ2-5
D: NA
V: TRBV30
size: NA

DNA: TGTGCCAGCAGCTTGGCCACCCTAGCGGGAGCCTACAATGAGCAGTTCTTC
CDR3: CASSLATLAGAYNEQFF
J: TRBJ2-1
D: TRBD2
V: TRBV5-4
size: NA

DNA: TGTGCCAGCAGCTCCTTGACAAACAGTTTTGAGCAGTACTTC
CDR3: CASSSLTNSFEQYF
J: TRBJ2-7
D: NA
V: TRBV5-4
size: NA

DNA: TGTGCCAGCAGCTTACCCGGAGAGACCCAGTACTTC
CDR3: CASSLPGETQYF
J: TRBJ2-5
D: NA
V: TRBV7-8
size: NA